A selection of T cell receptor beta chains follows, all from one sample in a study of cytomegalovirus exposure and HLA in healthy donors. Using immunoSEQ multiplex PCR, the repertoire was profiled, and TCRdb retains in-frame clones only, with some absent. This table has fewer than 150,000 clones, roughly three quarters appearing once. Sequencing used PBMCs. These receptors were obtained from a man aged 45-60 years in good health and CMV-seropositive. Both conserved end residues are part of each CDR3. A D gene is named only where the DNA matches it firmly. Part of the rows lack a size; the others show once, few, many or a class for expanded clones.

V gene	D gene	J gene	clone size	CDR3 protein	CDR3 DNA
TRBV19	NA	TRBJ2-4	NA	CARGLQGQGKNIQYF	TGTGCCAGAGGCCTCCAGGGGCAGGGGAAAAACATTCAGTACTTC
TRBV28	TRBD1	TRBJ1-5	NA	CASSLSSLGGGRNQPQHF	TGTGCCAGCAGTTTATCTTCCCTCGGAGGGGGCCGGAATCAGCCCCAGCATTTT
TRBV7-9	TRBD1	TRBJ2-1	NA	CASSPWTGAGNEQFF	TGTGCCAGCAGCCCCTGGACAGGGGCCGGTAATGAGCAGTTCTTC
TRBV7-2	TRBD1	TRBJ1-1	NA	CASSSSDRVVSIEAFF	TGTGCCAGCAGCTCCTCCGACAGGGTAGTGTCTATTGAAGCTTTCTTT
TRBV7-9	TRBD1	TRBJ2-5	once	CASSLVGQGETQYF	TGTGCCAGCAGCTTAGTGGGACAGGGAGAGACCCAGTACTTC
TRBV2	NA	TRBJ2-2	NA	CASTLNTGELFF	TGTGCCAGTACTTTGAACACCGGGGAGCTGTTTTTT
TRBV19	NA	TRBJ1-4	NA	CASGEKLFF	TGTGCCAGTGGCGAAAAACTGTTTTTT
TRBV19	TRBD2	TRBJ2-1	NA	CASSSLAGTSVDNEQFF	TGTGCCAGTAGTTCTCTAGCGGGGACGTCTGTGGACAATGAGCAGTTCTTC
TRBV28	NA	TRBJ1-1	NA	CASSLGARQSEAFF	TGTGCCAGCAGTTTAGGGGCCAGGCAATCAGAAGCTTTCTTT
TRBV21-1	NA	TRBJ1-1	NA	CASSKRITAEAFF	TGTGCCAGCAGCAAAAGAATAACAGCCGAAGCTTTCTTT
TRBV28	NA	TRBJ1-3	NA	CASSLEGGNTIYF	TGTGCCAGCAGTTTGGAGGGGGGAAACACCATATATTTT
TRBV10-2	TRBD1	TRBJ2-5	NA	CASRVPGQGAEETQYF	TGCGCCAGCAGAGTCCCGGGACAGGGGGCGGAGGAGACCCAGTACTTC
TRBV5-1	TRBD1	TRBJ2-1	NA	CASRKQGANNEQFF	TGCGCCAGCAGGAAACAGGGGGCAAACAATGAGCAGTTCTTC
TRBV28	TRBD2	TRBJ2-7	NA	CASSHLAGSSYEQYF	TGTGCCAGCAGTCATCTAGCGGGCAGCTCCTACGAGCAGTACTTC
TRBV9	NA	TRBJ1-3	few	CASSAPSGASSQGNTIYF	TGTGCCAGCAGCGCCCCCTCAGGGGCATCCTCTCAGGGAAACACCATATATTTT
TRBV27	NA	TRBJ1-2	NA	CASSPGWGGTNYGYTF	TGTGCCAGCAGTCCCGGATGGGGAGGGACTAACTATGGCTACACCTTC
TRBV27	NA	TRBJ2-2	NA	CASSLAGTRNTGELFF	TGTGCCAGCAGTCTCGCCGGGACAAGGAACACCGGGGAGCTGTTTTTT
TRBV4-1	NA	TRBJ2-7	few	CASSQAHRAGEHEQYF	TGCGCCAGCAGCCAAGCTCACCGGGCAGGGGAGCACGAGCAGTACTTC
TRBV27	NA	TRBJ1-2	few	CASRPQTGNYGYTF	TGTGCCAGCAGGCCCCAAACGGGAAACTATGGCTACACCTTC
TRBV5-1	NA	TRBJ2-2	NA	CASSFGDSTGELFF	TGCGCCAGCAGCTTTGGAGACAGCACCGGGGAGCTGTTTTTT
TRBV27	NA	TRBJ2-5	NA	CASSTYGTGKETQYF	TGTGCCAGCAGTACATATGGGACTGGAAAAGAGACCCAGTACTTC
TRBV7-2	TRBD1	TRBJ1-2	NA	CASSPRTGAYYGYTF	TGTGCCAGCAGCCCGCGGACAGGGGCGTACTATGGCTACACCTTC
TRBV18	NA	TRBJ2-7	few	CASSPQNGYEQYF	TGTGCCAGCTCACCACAGAACGGCTACGAGCAGTACTTC
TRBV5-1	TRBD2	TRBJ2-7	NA	CASSLAGLTYEQYF	TGCGCCAGCAGCCTAGCGGGCCTTACCTACGAGCAGTACTTC
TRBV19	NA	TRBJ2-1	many	CASSIRGDEQFF	TGTGCCAGTAGTATAAGGGGTGATGAGCAGTTCTTC
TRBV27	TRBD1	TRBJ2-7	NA	CASSLKGQSYEQYF	TGTGCCAGCAGTTTGAAGGGACAGTCCTACGAGCAGTACTTC
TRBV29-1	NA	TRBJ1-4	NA	CSVTGQKGGDEKLFF	TGCAGCGTTACCGGACAAAAGGGCGGGGACGAAAAACTGTTTTTT